This entry lists 17 T cell receptor beta chains sequenced from one sample in a study of response to subunit inactivated influenza vaccine (dated by TCRdb to the late 2010s). The library came from RT-PCR. The instrument was an Illumina HiSeq 2500. Using fastp at Q25 and MiXCR, TCRdb reprocessed the public reads and kept productive beta chains. Each CDR3 protein appears once, grouped with its most common genes and DNA. Counted in this sample were 590,000 or so distinct CDR3 sequences; 14% of them appeared once. Less than 9% of the sample is held by the ten biggest clonotypes. The sample was PBMCs from blood, taken 14 to 15 days before vaccination. These receptor sequences come from a man aged 45-60 years who received an inactivated influenza vaccine. Donor details come from another sample of the same person, matched by shared clones.

The rearrangement uses TRBV4-3 and TRBJ2-7; D not resolved. CDR1 is LGHNA and CDR2 is YSLEER in the germline V gene. The CDR3 has 13 residues. Trimming pared 0 bases from V and 6 bases from J, leaving 9 bases between. CDR3 DNA: TGCGCCAGCAGCCAAGATGGTGACTCCGAGCAGTACTTC. Its protein product is CASSQDGDSEQYF.

The table lists this clonotype with a few counts. The V gene is TRBV5-1, the J gene TRBJ2-2; D is undetermined. This CDR3 has 16 residues. Germline CDR1 SGHRS, CDR2 YFSETQ. Trimming pared 1 base from V and 0 bases from J, leaving 10 bases between. This CDR3 is CASSLLHRTNTGELFF. DNA for the CDR3: TGCGCCAGCAGCTTGCTTCACAGAACGAACACCGGGGAGCTGTTTTTT.

This clonotype has a handful of counts. The chain recombines TRBV6-5 with TRBJ1-6; no reliable D call. V was shortened by 3 bases and J by 10 bases, with 16 bases between the two germline ends. Germline CDR1 reads MNHEY; CDR2 reads SVGAGI. The CDR3 length is 15 residues. CDR3 protein: CASSYERGGGSPLHF. The DNA of the CDR3 is TGTGCCAGCAGTTATGAACGGGGAGGAGGATCACCCCTCCACTTT.

This clonotype was recorded a few times. The chain employs TRBV3-1 and TRBJ2-3, with TRBD2 as a possible D gene (6 bases). Trimming left V 2 bases short and J 2 bases short, with 11 bases between. In germline, CDR1 is LGHDT, CDR2 YNNKEL (reference sequence). This CDR3 region has 15 residues. CDR3 DNA: TGTGCCAGCAGCCAATCAGCGGGTGACACAGATACGCAGTATTTT. This translates into CASSQSAGDTDTQYF.

The chain employs TRBV12-3 or TRBV12-4 and TRBJ2-6; no reliable D call. V was pared by 7 bases and J by 0 bases, with 4 bases between. The CDR3 is made up of 13 amino acids. CDR3 residues: CASKLSGANVLTF. CDR3 nucleotides: TGTGCCAGCAAACTCTCTGGGGCCAACGTCCTGACTTTC.

This chain connects TRBV19 to TRBJ2-1; D is unresolved. CDR1 is LNHDA and CDR2 is SQIVND in the germline V gene (reference sequence). The CDR3 loop spans 16 amino acids. The V end lost 3 bases, the J end lost 0 bases, and 12 bases lay between the germline ends. CDR3 loop: CASSIRLQSSYNEQFF. The CDR3 DNA reads TGTGCCAGTAGTATCAGGCTCCAGAGCTCCTACAATGAGCAGTTCTTC.

The chain uses TRBV27 and TRBJ2-7, with D perhaps TRBD1 (5 bases). Trimming took 5 bases from V and 3 from J, leaving 20 bases between them. The CDR3 runs 16 residues. Per the germline V gene, CDR1 is MNHEY and CDR2 is SMNVEV (reference sequence). CDR3 bases: TGTGCCAGCAGTAGAGGACGAGACAGTAGTTTCTACGAGCAGTACTTC. Translated: CASSRGRDSSFYEQYF.

The V and J genes are TRBV3-1 and TRBJ2-2; D perhaps matches TRBD1 (6 bases). Germline V gene lookup returns CDR1 LGHDT and CDR2 YNNKEL (reference sequence). The CDR3 length is 15 residues. V was pared by 7 bases and J by 4 bases, with 16 bases between. The CDR3 nucleotides are TGTGCCAGCACCCGGGCGACAGGACGCACCGGGGAGCTGTTTTTT. Amino acids: CASTRATGRTGELFF.

The table lists this clonotype with a few counts. The chain has TRBV2 and TRBJ2-3, with 12 nucleotides matching TRBD2. This CDR3 comprises 17 residues. Germline lookup yields CDR1 SNHLY and CDR2 FYNNEI. V dropped 3 bases and J dropped 2; count of bases not matched to a gene: 6. CDR3 in amino acids: CASSEIGLAGYTDTQYF. The CDR3 region has the DNA TGTGCCAGCAGTGAGATAGGACTAGCGGGGTACACAGATACGCAGTATTTT.

The V call is TRBV12-3 or TRBV12-4, the J call TRBJ2-2, with D perhaps matching TRBD1 (5 bases). The CDR3 is 14 amino acids. V gave up 7 bases and J gave up 2 bases, with 11 bases separating them. DNA of the CDR3: TGTGCCAGCACCCCGCAGGGTAACACCGGGGAGCTGTTTTTT. Its protein is CASTPQGNTGELFF.

This clonotype was observed a handful of times. The V call is TRBV20-1, the J call TRBJ2-4; TRBD2 aligns across 9 bases. CDR3 length: 12 amino acids. After removal of 7 bases from V and 7 bases from J, the junction contained 5 bases not matched to a gene. Per the germline V gene, CDR1 is DFQATT and CDR2 is SNEGSKA (reference sequence). Written as DNA, the CDR3 is TGCAGTGTCGGGACTAGCACGAACATTCAGTACTTC. Its protein product is CSVGTSTNIQYF.

The chain combines TRBV3-1 with TRBJ1-1, with unresolved D. The germline V gene encodes CDR1 LGHDT and CDR2 YNNKEL (reference sequence). There are 13 residues in the CDR3. V lost 7 bases and J 5 bases, leaving 14 bases between the germline ends. The CDR3 sequence is CASTSGRATEAFF. The DNA for the CDR3 is TGTGCCAGCACCAGTGGTAGGGCTACTGAAGCTTTCTTT.

This clonotype was detected a few times. The chain combines TRBV14 with TRBJ2-5; D assignment may be TRBD1 or TRBD2 (5 bases each). The V end lost 4 bases, the J end lost 0 bases, and 24 bases lay between the germline ends. This CDR3 is built from 19 residues. In germline, CDR1 is SGHDN, CDR2 FVKESK. In DNA form, the CDR3 reads TGTGCCAGCAGCCCCCTAAAGGGGCGAGGGATCTCCTACCAAGAGACCCAGTACTTC. Its protein is CASSPLKGRGISYQETQYF. Combining the CDR3 with reference TRBV14 and TRBJ2-5 gives the whole variable domain EAGVTQFPSHSVIEKGQTVTLRCDPISGHDNLYWYRRVMGKEIKFLLHFVKESKQDESGMPNNRFLAERTGGTYSTLKVQPAELEDSGVYFCASSPLKGRGISYQETQYFGPGTRLLVL.

A note on this clonotype: This clone may be a read error of a much larger clone one base away. This chain uses TRBV29-1 with TRBJ1-2; no definite D call. Germline-derived CDR1 and CDR2 are SQVTM and ANQGSEA. Between the trimmed V and J ends, which lost 5 bases and 0 bases, there was a span of 7 bases. The CDR3 runs 12 residues. As DNA, the CDR3 is TGCAGCGTTAGCAATGCTAACTATGGCTACACCTTC. Amino acid sequence: CSVSNANYGYTF.

This clonotype was counted at least ten times. The chain uses TRBV28 and TRBJ1-2, with D possibly TRBD1 on 5 matching bases. The V and J ends lost 6 bases and 4 bases respectively, with 12 bases between them. The CDR3 length is 13 residues. Germline V CDR1 and CDR2: MDHEN, SYDVKM. The CDR3 loop reads CASRDRDLYGYTF. The DNA of the CDR3 is TGTGCCAGCAGGGACCGGGACCTCTATGGCTACACCTTC.

Many counts were recorded for this clonotype. The chain couples TRBV5-1 to TRBJ2-1, with TRBD1 matching 8 bases. CDR3 length: 15 amino acids. The trim removed 4 bases at V and 6 bases at J, leaving 9 bases unmatched. Germline V lookup: CDR1 SGHRS, CDR2 YFSETQ. The CDR3, as DNA: TGCGCCAGCAGCGTTGGGGACAGGCCGATCAATGAGCAGTTCTTC. It is translated as CASSVGDRPINEQFF. The whole variable domain, filled in from reference TRBV5-1 and TRBJ2-1, reads KAGVTQTPRYLIKTRGQQVTLSCSPISGHRSVSWYQQTPGQGLQFLFEYFSETQRNKGNFPGRFSGRQFSNSRSEMNVSTLELGDSALYLCASSVGDRPINEQFFGPGTRLTVL.

This clonotype showed up just a few times. V is TRBV7-2 and J is TRBJ2-3; D remains unclear. The CDR3 length is 15 residues. The V gene's germline CDR1 is SGHTA and CDR2 FQGNSA. The V end was cut by 5 bases, the J end by 5 bases, with 17 bases between. The CDR3 sequence is CASSRTLGIGDTQYF. CDR3 in DNA: TGTGCCAGCAGCCGCACCTTGGGAATTGGAGATACGCAGTATTTT.